This T cell receptor (beta chain) was documented in a study of vaccination effects on CD4 cells after COVID-19. Comments on this clone: Its target is not known.

This CDR3 is built from 13 residues. Germline assignment: CDR1 SGHTA and CDR2 FQGNSA. Deletions cut 0 bases from V and 14 bases from J, with 14 bases between. Repertoires were generated with immunoSEQ multiplex PCR, while TCRdb's copy carries only in-frame clones and drops some. This table holds tens of thousands of clones, about 78% found once. In the ViraFEST assay, antigen-specific CD4+ clonotypes were identified by expansion after peptide-pool stimulation. Following 10 days of culture, CD4+ T cells were isolated. Infection dated between March and December 2020, before the Alpha, Beta and Delta variants reached the United States.

The specimen comprised CD4+ T cells from PBMCs cultured with HCoV-NL63 spike peptides, sampled before COVID-19 vaccination. This chain uses TRBV7-2 with TRBJ2-1, with D maybe TRBD2 (6 bases). The sequence derives from a human donor who had a prior SARS-CoV-2 infection. CDR3 DNA sequence: TGTGCCAGCAGCTTAGCCACCGGGACTCGTGAGTTCTTC. Its translation is CASSLATGTREFF.